Listed below are T cell receptor beta chains from one sample, sequenced in a study of T cells in tumors after PD-1 blockade. Clones were sequenced by immunoSEQ multiplex PCR, and TCRdb holds only the in-frame ones, with some missing. This sample has approximately 47,000 clones, with more than 65% found just once. This specimen was PBMCs, taken before anti-PD-1 therapy. The receptors come from a human donor with advanced basal cell or squamous cell carcinoma (not recorded which). CDR3s include the opening cysteine and the closing phenylalanine or tryptophan. The order of the fields is D gene, CDR3 length, clone size, V gene, J gene, CDR3 protein, CDR3 DNA. A D gene is named only where the DNA matches it firmly. Clone size is stated in some rows and not others, as once, few, many or a class when expanded.

TRBD2	17	NA	TRBV27	TRBJ2-3	CASSSPGLAVRSDTQYF	TGTGCCAGCAGTTCACCGGGACTAGCGGTGAGGTCGGATACGCAGTATTTT
TRBD2	15	NA	TRBV7-6	TRBJ2-7	CASTTLGGGIGEQYF	TGTGCCAGCACCACTCTCGGCGGGGGAATTGGCGAGCAGTACTTC
NA	14	few	TRBV9	TRBJ2-7	CASSVGVPSYEQYF	TGTGCCAGCAGCGTAGGCGTTCCCTCCTACGAGCAGTACTTC
NA	15	few	TRBV4-1	TRBJ1-2	CASSLNRRANYGYTF	TGCGCCAGCAGCCTGAACAGGCGTGCTAACTATGGCTACACCTTC
NA	12	once	TRBV28	TRBJ2-7	CASSFSPYEQYF	TGTGCCAGCAGTTTCAGCCCCTACGAGCAGTACTTC
NA	14	NA	TRBV28	TRBJ2-3	CASSPGFSPDTQYF	TGTGCCAGCAGCCCCGGATTCAGTCCAGATACGCAGTATTTT
TRBD1	14	NA	TRBV18	TRBJ1-5	CASSPWDSYQPQHF	TGTGCCAGCTCACCATGGGACAGTTATCAGCCCCAGCATTTT
TRBD1	14	large	TRBV28	TRBJ1-5	CASSGDRENQPQHF	TGTGCCAGCAGTGGGGACAGAGAGAATCAGCCCCAGCATTTT
NA	16	NA	TRBV9	TRBJ2-5	CASSVGAGMLGETQYF	TGTGCCAGCAGCGTAGGAGCAGGAATGTTGGGAGAGACCCAGTACTTC
TRBD2	15	NA	TRBV6-5	TRBJ2-7	CASSTPTGTTYEQYF	TGTGCCAGCTCAACCCCGACCGGGACTACCTACGAGCAGTACTTC
NA	15	once	TRBV24-1	TRBJ2-3	CATSGRGGSTDTQYF	TGTGCCACCAGTGGCCGGGGTGGGAGCACAGATACGCAGTATTTT
TRBD1	13	once	TRBV5-1	TRBJ2-7	CASMGTGLSEQYF	TGCGCCAGCATGGGGACAGGGCTATCCGAGCAGTACTTC
TRBD2	14	once	TRBV20-1	TRBJ2-2	CSASTQREAGELFF	TGCAGTGCTAGTACCCAGCGGGAGGCCGGGGAGCTGTTTTTT
NA	14	medium-sized	TRBV7-2	TRBJ2-7	CASSPGRTAYEQYF	TGTGCCAGCAGCCCGGGACGGACAGCCTACGAGCAGTACTTC
NA	16	NA	TRBV10-3	TRBJ2-2	CAISDSPGRRGGELFF	TGTGCCATCAGTGATTCTCCAGGGAGAAGAGGCGGGGAGCTGTTTTTT
NA	17	once	TRBV4-2	TRBJ2-7	CASSQDLLPRAAYEQYF	TGTGCCAGCAGCCAAGATCTACTGCCAAGAGCTGCCTACGAGCAGTACTTC
NA	13	few	TRBV7-9	TRBJ2-7	CASSQGQQYEQYF	TGTGCCAGCAGCCAAGGACAGCAGTACGAGCAGTACTTC
NA	14	NA	TRBV5-1	TRBJ2-7	CASSQTVHYDEQYF	TGCGCCAGCAGCCAGACGGTACATTACGACGAGCAGTACTTC
NA	20	NA	TRBV21-1	TRBJ1-1	CASSSRRGYKKGRWNTEAFF	TGTGCCAGCAGCAGTCGACGGGGGTATAAGAAAGGGAGGTGGAACACTGAAGCTTTCTTT
NA	15	NA	TRBV7-2	TRBJ2-1	CASSPQESSYNEQFF	TGTGCCAGCAGCCCACAGGAGAGCTCCTACAATGAGCAGTTCTTC
TRBD1	15	NA	TRBV5-1	TRBJ1-4	CASSWTTGENEKLFF	TGCGCCAGCAGCTGGACGACAGGGGAGAATGAAAAACTGTTTTTT
NA	11	NA	TRBV5-1	TRBJ2-2	CASKNTGELFF	TGCGCCAGCAAGAACACCGGGGAGCTGTTTTTT
NA	15	NA	TRBV4-1	TRBJ2-3	CASSQALSGTDTQYF	TGCGCCAGCAGCCAAGCGCTTAGCGGCACAGATACGCAGTATTTT
TRBD1	16	NA	TRBV19	TRBJ2-2	CASNLQGVPIFGELFF	TGTGCCAGTAATCTGCAGGGGGTCCCTATTTTCGGGGAGCTGTTTTTT
TRBD1	17	few	TRBV7-2	TRBJ1-3	CASSRRTGLFSGNTIYF	TGTGCCAGCAGCCGGAGGACAGGACTTTTCTCTGGAAACACCATATATTTT
NA	14	NA	TRBV29-1	TRBJ1-2	CSVLTETGNYGYTF	TGCAGCGTTTTGACGGAGACAGGCAACTATGGCTACACCTTC
NA	17	NA	TRBV7-2	TRBJ2-1	CASSLGGGRGYYNEQFF	TGTGCCAGCAGCTTAGGAGGAGGCAGGGGCTACTACAATGAGCAGTTCTTC
NA	15	once	TRBV3-1/TRBV3-2	TRBJ2-1	CASSPRASPYNEQFF	TGTGCCAGCAGCCCCCGGGCTAGTCCCTACAATGAGCAGTTCTTC
TRBD1	13	once	TRBV12-3/TRBV12-4	TRBJ1-3	CASTRGQGNTIYF	TGTGCCAGCACCAGGGGGCAAGGAAACACCATATATTTT
NA	11	NA	TRBV6-2/TRBV6-3	TRBJ2-5	CASSYPRAQYF	TGTGCCAGCAGTTACCCCCGGGCCCAGTACTTC
NA	13	once	TRBV27	TRBJ1-1	CASSWGKATEAFF	TGTGCCAGCAGTTGGGGGAAGGCCACTGAAGCTTTCTTT
NA	16	NA	TRBV28	TRBJ2-2	CASSRPQRMNTGELFF	TGTGCCAGCAGCCGCCCCCAGCGGATGAACACCGGGGAGCTGTTTTTT
NA	15	NA	TRBV9	TRBJ1-1	CASSVEDGSDTEAFF	TGTGCCAGCAGCGTAGAAGATGGGTCTGACACTGAAGCTTTCTTT
TRBD2	18	once	TRBV7-2	TRBJ2-4	CASSHLSVAGGPGNIQYF	TGTGCCAGCAGCCACCTCAGCGTCGCGGGAGGGCCGGGAAACATTCAGTACTTC
NA	17	NA	TRBV28	TRBJ2-4	CASSFPGDVGAKNIQYF	TGTGCCAGCAGTTTTCCCGGGGACGTGGGAGCCAAAAACATTCAGTACTTC
NA	14	NA	TRBV5-1	TRBJ2-7	CASNMGPQSSEQYF	TGCGCCAGCAATATGGGGCCTCAGAGTTCCGAGCAGTACTTC
TRBD2	16	NA	TRBV9	TRBJ2-1	CASSVDPSGSDNEQFF	TGTGCCAGCAGCGTAGATCCTAGCGGGAGCGACAATGAGCAGTTCTTC
TRBD2	15	NA	TRBV6-5	TRBJ2-1	CASSRGTSGYNEQFF	TGTGCCAGCAGCCGGGGGACTAGCGGATACAATGAGCAGTTCTTC
NA	13	few	TRBV20-1	TRBJ1-1	CSASQGSDTEAFF	TGCAGTGCTAGTCAGGGAAGCGACACTGAAGCTTTCTTT
NA	15	once	TRBV5-1	TRBJ2-2	CASSTTGVLDWELFF	TGCGCCAGCAGCACGACAGGAGTTCTCGACTGGGAGCTGTTTTTT
NA	14	NA	TRBV7-9	TRBJ2-2	CAGALDSPPGELFF	TGTGCCGGGGCCCTCGACAGTCCGCCCGGGGAGCTGTTTTTT
TRBD2	16	NA	TRBV7-9	TRBJ2-3	CASSSFRGGGRDTQYF	TGTGCCAGCAGCTCCTTTCGGGGGGGAGGTAGGGATACGCAGTATTTT
NA	13	once	TRBV7-9	TRBJ2-3	CASSLEVADTQYF	TGTGCCAGCAGCTTAGAGGTAGCAGATACGCAGTATTTT
NA	13	NA	TRBV12-3/TRBV12-4	TRBJ2-7	CASSLGPTYEQYF	TGTGCCAGCAGTTTAGGGCCCACCTACGAGCAGTACTTC
TRBD2	15	once	TRBV19	TRBJ2-1	CASSKGLAIYNEQFF	TGTGCCAGTAGTAAGGGACTAGCGATCTACAATGAGCAGTTCTTC
NA	13	NA	TRBV7-9	TRBJ2-1	CASSLARNNEQFF	TGTGCCAGCAGCTTAGCCCGAAACAATGAGCAGTTCTTC
NA	14	NA	TRBV7-2	TRBJ1-2	CASSPTRWDYGYTF	TGTGCCAGCAGCCCAACTAGGTGGGACTATGGCTACACCTTC
NA	14	NA	TRBV28	TRBJ1-2	CASSGRGFPVSYTF	TGTGCCAGCAGTGGTCGGGGCTTTCCAGTTAGCTACACCTTC
NA	17	few	TRBV5-1	TRBJ2-1	CASSLEGGASSYNEQFF	TGCGCCAGCAGCTTGGAGGGCGGCGCCAGCTCCTACAATGAGCAGTTCTTC
NA	12	NA	TRBV7-9	TRBJ2-2	CASSQFTGELFF	TGTGCCAGCAGCCAGTTCACCGGGGAGCTGTTTTTT